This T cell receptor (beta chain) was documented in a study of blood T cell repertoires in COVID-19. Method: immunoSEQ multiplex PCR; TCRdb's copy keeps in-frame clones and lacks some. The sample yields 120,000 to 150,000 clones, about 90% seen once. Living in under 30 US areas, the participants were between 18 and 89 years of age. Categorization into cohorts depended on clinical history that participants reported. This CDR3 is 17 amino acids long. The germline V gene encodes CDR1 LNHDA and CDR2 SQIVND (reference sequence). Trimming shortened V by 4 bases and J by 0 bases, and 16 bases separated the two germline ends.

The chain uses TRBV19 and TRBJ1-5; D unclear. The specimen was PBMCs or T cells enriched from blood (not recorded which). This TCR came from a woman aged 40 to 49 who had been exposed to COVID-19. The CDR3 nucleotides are TGTGCCAGTAGTAGCCTACTCCACAGAGTTAGCAATCAGCCCCAGCATTTT. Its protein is CASSSLLHRVSNQPQHF. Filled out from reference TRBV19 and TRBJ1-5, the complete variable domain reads DGGITQSPKYLFRKEGQNVTLSCEQNLNHDAMYWYRQDPGQGLRLIYYSQIVNDFQKGDIAEGYSVSREKKESFPLTVTSAQKNPTAFYLCASSSLLHRVSNQPQHFGDGTRLSIL.